This T cell receptor (beta chain) appears in the sequencing data of a study of T cells in localized non-small cell lung cancer. This CDR3 is built from 13 residues. Germline V gene data show CDR1 as SQVTM and CDR2 as ANQGSEA. V lost 5 bases to trimming and J lost 4 bases; unmatched junction nucleotides: 4. The study, taken as a whole, reports: For the top 100 tumor clones, a median roughly 53 also appeared in adjacent lung. Among blood samples, higher T cell density accompanied longer overall survival. A single tumor region was sequenced, leaving heterogeneity possible.

Note on this clone: As yet, its antigen is unknown.

Clones were sequenced by immunoSEQ multiplex PCR, and TCRdb holds only the in-frame ones, with some missing. This sample has 50,000 to 55,000 clones, with 70% to 90% found just once. The receptor's source is a female donor with stage II lung adenocarcinoma. V and J are TRBV29-1 and TRBJ2-1; 8 positions agree with TRBD2. Specimen: PBMCs, collected before any cancer treatment. CDR3 sequence reads: CSVSGGQYNEQFF. CDR3 sequence (DNA): TGCAGCGTTAGCGGGGGTCAGTACAATGAGCAGTTCTTC.